This T cell receptor (beta chain) appears in the sequencing data of a study of OX40 agonist ivuxolimab in advanced cancers. Study-wide points: CD4+ and CD8+ blood T cells expanded clonally by week 6 at 0.1 to 3.0 mg/kg. Also present in some nonresponders was a low level of normalized T-cell clonal expansion.

The ends were cut back, 3 bases at V and 0 bases at J, with 12 bases in the middle. The CDR3 is 16 amino acids. Germline CDR1 and CDR2: MGHRA and YSYEKL. On this clone itself: The antigen is undetermined.

Sequencing used immunoSEQ multiplex PCR; TCRdb keeps in-frame clones, though not all of them. The repertoire includes about 53,000 clones, about 81% of them detected once, and around 13% sits in the top ten. The sequenced sample was CD4+ or CD8+ T cells sorted from blood, obtained in a trial of the OX40 agonist ivuxolimab. This chain links TRBV4-1 with TRBJ1-3; D uncertain. This sequence originates from an adult with an advanced solid tumor such as melanoma, head and neck, liver or kidney cancer. The DNA for the CDR3 is TGCGCCAGCAGCCATCCGGACCTGCTCTCTGGAAACACCATATATTTT. It is translated as CASSHPDLLSGNTIYF.